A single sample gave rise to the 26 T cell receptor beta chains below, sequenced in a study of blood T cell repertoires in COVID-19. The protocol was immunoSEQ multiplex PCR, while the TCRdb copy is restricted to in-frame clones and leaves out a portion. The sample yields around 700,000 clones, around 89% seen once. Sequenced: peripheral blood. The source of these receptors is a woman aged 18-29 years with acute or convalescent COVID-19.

CDR3 bases: TGTGCCAGCAGGTCTATATTCTCTGGAAACACCATATATTTT. Amino acids: CASRSIFSGNTIYF. The chain uses TRBV6-5 and TRBJ1-3, with no clear D. V lost 6 bases and J lost 0, with 9 bases in between. The CDR3 is made up of 14 amino acids. Germline V gene lookup returns CDR1 MNHEY and CDR2 SVGAGI.

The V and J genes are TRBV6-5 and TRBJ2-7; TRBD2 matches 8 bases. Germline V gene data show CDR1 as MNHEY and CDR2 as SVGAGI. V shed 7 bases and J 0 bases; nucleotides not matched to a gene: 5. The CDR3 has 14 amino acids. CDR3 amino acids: CASINGGDSYEQYF. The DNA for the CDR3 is TGTGCCAGCATTAACGGGGGGGACTCCTACGAGCAGTACTTC.

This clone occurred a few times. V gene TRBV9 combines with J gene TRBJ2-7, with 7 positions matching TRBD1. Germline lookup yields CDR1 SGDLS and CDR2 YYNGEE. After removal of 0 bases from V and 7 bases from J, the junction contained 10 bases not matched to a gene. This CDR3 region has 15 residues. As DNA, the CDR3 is TGTGCCAGCAGCGTAGGGACAGGATCTCCTGGAGAGCAGTACTTC. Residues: CASSVGTGSPGEQYF.

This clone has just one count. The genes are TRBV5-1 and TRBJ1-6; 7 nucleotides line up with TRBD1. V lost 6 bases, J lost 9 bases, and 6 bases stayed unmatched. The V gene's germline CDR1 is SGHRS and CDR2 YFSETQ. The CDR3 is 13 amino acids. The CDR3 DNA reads TGCGCCAGCAAGGAGGGGGCGGGTTCACCCCTCCACTTT. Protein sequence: CASKEGAGSPLHF.

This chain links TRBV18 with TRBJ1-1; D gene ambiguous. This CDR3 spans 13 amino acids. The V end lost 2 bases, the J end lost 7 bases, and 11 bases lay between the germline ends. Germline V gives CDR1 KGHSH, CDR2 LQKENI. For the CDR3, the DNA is TGTGCCAGCTCACCAGGGCAGTTTCATGAAGCTTTCTTT. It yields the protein CASSPGQFHEAFF.

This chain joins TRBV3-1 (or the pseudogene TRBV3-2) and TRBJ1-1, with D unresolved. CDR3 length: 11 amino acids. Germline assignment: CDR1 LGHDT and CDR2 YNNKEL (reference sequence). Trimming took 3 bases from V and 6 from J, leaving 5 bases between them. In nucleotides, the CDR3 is TGTGCCAGCAGCCAGCACTCTGAAGCTTTCTTT. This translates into CASSQHSEAFF.

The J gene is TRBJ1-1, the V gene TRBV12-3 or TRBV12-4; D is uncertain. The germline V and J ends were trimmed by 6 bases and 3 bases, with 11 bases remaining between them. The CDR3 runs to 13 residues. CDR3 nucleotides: TGTGCCAGCAGCCCCGGGATACACACTGAAGCTTTCTTT. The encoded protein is CASSPGIHTEAFF.

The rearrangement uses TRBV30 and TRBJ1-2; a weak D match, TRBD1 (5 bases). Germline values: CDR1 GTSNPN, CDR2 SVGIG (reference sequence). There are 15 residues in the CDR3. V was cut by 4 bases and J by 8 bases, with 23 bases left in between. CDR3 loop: CAWKVTNLGPKGYTF. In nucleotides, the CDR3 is TGTGCCTGGAAGGTGACCAACCTGGGGCCGAAAGGCTACACCTTC.

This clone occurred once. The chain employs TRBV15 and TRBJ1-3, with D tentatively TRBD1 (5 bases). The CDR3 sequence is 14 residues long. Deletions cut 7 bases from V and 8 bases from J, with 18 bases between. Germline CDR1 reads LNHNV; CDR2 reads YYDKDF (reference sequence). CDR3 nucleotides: TGTGCCACCACAGACAGCGGGGCTTTCCACACCATATATTTT. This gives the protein CATTDSGAFHTIYF.

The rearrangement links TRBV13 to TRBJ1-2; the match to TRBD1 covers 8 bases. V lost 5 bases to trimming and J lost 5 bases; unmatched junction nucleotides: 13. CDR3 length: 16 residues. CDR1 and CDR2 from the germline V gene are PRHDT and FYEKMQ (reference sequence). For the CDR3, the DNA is TGTGCCAGCAGCGCACCGACAGGGGCGTTGGAATATGGCTACACCTTC. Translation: CASSAPTGALEYGYTF. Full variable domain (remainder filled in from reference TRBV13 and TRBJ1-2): AAGVIQSPRHLIKEKRETATLKCYPIPRHDTVYWYQQGPGQDPQFLISFYEKMQSDKGSIPDRFSAQQFSDYHSELNMSSLELGDSALYFCASSAPTGALEYGYTFGSGTRLTVV.

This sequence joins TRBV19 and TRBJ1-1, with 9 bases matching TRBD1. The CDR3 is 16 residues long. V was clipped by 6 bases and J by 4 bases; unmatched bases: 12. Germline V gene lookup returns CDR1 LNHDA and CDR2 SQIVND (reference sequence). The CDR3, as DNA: TGTGCCAGTAGAACGTTCGCCTTGACAGGGGGCACTGAAGCTTTCTTT. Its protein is CASRTFALTGGTEAFF.

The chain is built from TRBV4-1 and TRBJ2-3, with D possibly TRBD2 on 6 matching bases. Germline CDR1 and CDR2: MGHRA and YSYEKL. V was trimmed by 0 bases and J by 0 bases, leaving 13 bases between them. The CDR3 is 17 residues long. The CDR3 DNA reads TGCGCCAGCAGCCAAGATCACCGCGGGGACAGCACAGATACGCAGTATTTT. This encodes CASSQDHRGDSTDTQYF.

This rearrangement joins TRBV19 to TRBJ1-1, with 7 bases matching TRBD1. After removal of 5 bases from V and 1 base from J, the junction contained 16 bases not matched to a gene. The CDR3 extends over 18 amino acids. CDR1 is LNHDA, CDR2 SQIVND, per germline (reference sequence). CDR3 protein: CASSYNLRIRQGNTEAFF. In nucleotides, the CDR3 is TGTGCCAGTAGTTACAACCTCCGTATCCGACAGGGGAACACTGAAGCTTTCTTT. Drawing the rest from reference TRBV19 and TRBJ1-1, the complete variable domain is DGGITQSPKYLFRKEGQNVTLSCEQNLNHDAMYWYRQDPGQGLRLIYYSQIVNDFQKGDIAEGYSVSREKKESFPLTVTSAQKNPTAFYLCASSYNLRIRQGNTEAFFGQGTRLTVV.

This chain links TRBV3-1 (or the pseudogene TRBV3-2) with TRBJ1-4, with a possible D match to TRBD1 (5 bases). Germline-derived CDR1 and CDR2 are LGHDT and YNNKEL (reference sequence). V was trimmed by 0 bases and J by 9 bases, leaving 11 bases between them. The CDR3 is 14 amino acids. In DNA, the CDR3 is TGTGCCAGCAGCCAAGAGCAGGGAGGGAAAAAACTGTTTTTT. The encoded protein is CASSQEQGGKKLFF.

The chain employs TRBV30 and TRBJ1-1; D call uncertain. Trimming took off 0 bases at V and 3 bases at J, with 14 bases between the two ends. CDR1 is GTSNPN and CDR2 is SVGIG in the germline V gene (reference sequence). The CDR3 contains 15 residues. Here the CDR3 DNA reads TGTGCCTGGAGTGTGGAGGCTGGGCCCGACACTGAAGCTTTCTTT. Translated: CAWSVEAGPDTEAFF.

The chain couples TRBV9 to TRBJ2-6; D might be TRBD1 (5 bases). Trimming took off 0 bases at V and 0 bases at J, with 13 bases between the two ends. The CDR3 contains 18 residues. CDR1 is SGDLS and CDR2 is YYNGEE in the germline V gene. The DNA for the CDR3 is TGTGCCAGCAGCGTAGCGAGACAGACCGTCTCTGGGGCCAACGTCCTGACTTTC. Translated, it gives CASSVARQTVSGANVLTF.

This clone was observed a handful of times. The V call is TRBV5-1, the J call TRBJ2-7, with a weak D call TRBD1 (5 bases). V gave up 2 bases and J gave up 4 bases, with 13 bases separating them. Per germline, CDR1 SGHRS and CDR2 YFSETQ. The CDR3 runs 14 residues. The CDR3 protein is CASSLMDTPYEQYF. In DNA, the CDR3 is TGCGCCAGCAGCTTAATGGACACCCCTTACGAGCAGTACTTC.

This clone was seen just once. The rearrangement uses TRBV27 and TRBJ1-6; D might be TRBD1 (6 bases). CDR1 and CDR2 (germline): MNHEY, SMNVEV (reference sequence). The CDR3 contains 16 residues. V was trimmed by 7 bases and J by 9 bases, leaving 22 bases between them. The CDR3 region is CASTPRFRGISSPLHF. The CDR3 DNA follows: TGTGCCAGCACCCCCCGATTTAGGGGGATATCTTCACCCCTCCACTTT.

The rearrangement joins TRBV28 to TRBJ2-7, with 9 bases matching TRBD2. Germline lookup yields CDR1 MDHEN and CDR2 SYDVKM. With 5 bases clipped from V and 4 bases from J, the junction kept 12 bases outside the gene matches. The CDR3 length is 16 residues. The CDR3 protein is CASSTLGASGVYEQYF. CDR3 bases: TGTGCCAGCAGTACCCTGGGGGCTAGCGGGGTGTACGAGCAGTACTTC.

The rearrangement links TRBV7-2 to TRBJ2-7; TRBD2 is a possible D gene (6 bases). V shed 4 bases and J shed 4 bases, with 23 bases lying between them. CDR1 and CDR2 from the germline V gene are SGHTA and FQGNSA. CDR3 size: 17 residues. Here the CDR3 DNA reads TGTGCCAGCAGCTGGAGAAAGACGGGGGTTATAACGTACGAGCAGTACTTC. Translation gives CASSWRKTGVITYEQYF.

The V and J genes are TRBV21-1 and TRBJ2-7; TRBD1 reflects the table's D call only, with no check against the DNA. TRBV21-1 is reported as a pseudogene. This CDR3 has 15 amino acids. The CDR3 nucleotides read TGTGCCAGCAGCAAACCTGGCGACACCGACGAAGAGCAGTACTTC. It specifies CASSKPGDTDEEQYF.

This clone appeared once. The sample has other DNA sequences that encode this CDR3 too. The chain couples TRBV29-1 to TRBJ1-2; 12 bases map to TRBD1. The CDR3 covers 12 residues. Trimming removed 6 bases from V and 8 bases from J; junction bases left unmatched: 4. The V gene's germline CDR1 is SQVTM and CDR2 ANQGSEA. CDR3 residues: CSVPGTGGGYTF. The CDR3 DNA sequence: TGCAGCGTACCTGGGACAGGGGGCGGCTACACCTTC.

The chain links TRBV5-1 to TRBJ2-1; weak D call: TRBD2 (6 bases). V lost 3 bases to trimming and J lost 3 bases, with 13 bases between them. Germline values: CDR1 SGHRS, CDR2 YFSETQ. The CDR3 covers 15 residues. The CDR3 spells CASSSPRRDYNEQFF. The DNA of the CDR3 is TGCGCCAGCAGCTCCCCCAGGAGGGACTACAATGAGCAGTTCTTC.

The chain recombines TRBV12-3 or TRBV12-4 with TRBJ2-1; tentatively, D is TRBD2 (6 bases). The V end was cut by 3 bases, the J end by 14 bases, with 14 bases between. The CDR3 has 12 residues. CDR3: CASSLLLGEEFF. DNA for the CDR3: TGTGCCAGCAGTTTGTTACTCGGGGAGGAGTTCTTC.

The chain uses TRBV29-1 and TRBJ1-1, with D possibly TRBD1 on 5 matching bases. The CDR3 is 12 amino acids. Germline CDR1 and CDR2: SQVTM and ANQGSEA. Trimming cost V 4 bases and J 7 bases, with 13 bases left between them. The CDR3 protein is CSVAGIGFEAFF. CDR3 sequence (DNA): TGCAGCGTTGCAGGGATCGGGTTTGAAGCTTTCTTT.

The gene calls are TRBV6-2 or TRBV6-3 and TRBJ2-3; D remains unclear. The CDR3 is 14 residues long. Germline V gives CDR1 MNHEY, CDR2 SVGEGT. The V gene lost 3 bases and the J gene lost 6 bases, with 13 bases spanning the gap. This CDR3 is CASSYDSTPDTQYF. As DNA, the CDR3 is TGTGCCAGCAGTTATGACTCCACCCCCGATACGCAGTATTTT.